This T cell receptor (beta chain) comes out of a study of beta chain features in type 1 diabetes. Study findings and constraints: In these data, an HLA type influence on TCRB rearrangement remained unresolved. When Type 1 diabetes patients were examined, their TCRB CDR3s proved moderately but significantly shorter in all four CD4+ subsets. Patients' naive, central memory and regulatory TCRB repertoires appeared more alike than those of healthy donors. Shorter templates may be favored by PCR, equally so in patients and controls.

The CDR3 is 15 amino acids. Germline CDR1 is LGHNA and CDR2 is YSLEER. With 4 bases removed from V and 4 bases from J, the gap between germline ends came to 16 bases. The investigators reverse transcribed all of the isolated RNA, so they sequenced expressed TCRB transcripts. Produced via immunoSEQ multiplex PCR; TCRdb's table is partial and in-frame only. The sample has around 250,000 clones, around 20% seen once; the top ten hold about 0.028%. Of note for this clone: Its target is not known.

This sequence was found in a woman between 35 and 50 years old with type 1 diabetes. The sample taken for sequencing was naive CD4+ T cells from blood. The chain combines TRBV4-3 with TRBJ1-2, with D maybe TRBD1 (6 bases). CDR3 nucleotides: TGCGCCAGCAGCCCCAACAGGGACCGGGGCTATGGCTACACCTTC. Protein sequence: CASSPNRDRGYGYTF.